This is a list of T cell receptor beta chains from one sample in a study of blood T cell repertoires in COVID-19. Clones were read by immunoSEQ multiplex PCR, and TCRdb kept only the in-frame ones, dropping some. The sample yields a few hundred thousand clones, about 89% seen once. Sequencing was carried out using peripheral blood. These receptors originate from a man in his forties or fifties who had recovered from COVID-19. Both conserved end residues are part of each CDR3. Fields, in order: D gene, J gene, clone size, V gene, CDR3 protein, CDR3 DNA. D genes are given only for firm matches. The size entry is marked missing in some rows and otherwise reads once, few, many or a size class.

>TRBD2|TRBJ2-1|NA|TRBV20-1
CSASVDPGTSNRLSYNEQFF
TGCAGTGCTAGTGTTGATCCCGGGACTAGCAACCGCCTCTCCTACAATGAGCAGTTCTTC
>TRBD1|TRBJ1-5|NA|TRBV11-3
CASSLDPFRTGSNQPQHF
TGTGCCAGCAGCTTAGATCCCTTCCGGACAGGTAGCAATCAGCCCCAGCATTTT
>NA|TRBJ1-1|few|TRBV7-6
CASSLSRNTEAFF
TGTGCCAGCAGCTTATCCAGGAACACTGAAGCTTTCTTT
>TRBD1|TRBJ2-3|NA|TRBV5-1
CASSHIQGASTDTQYF
TGCGCCAGCAGCCACATACAGGGGGCGAGCACAGATACGCAGTATTTT
>TRBD1|TRBJ2-7|NA|TRBV25-1
CASSDTGQGRYEQYF
TGTGCCAGCAGTGACACGGGACAGGGGAGGTACGAGCAGTACTTC
>TRBD2|TRBJ2-7|NA|TRBV4-1
CASSQPTSGSYEQYF
TGCGCCAGCAGCCAACCTACTAGCGGGAGTTACGAGCAGTACTTC
>NA|TRBJ2-3|NA|TRBV2
CASSGRDLQYF
TGTGCCAGCAGTGGGCGGGACTTGCAGTATTTT
>NA|TRBJ2-5|NA|TRBV4-3
CASSQGLASETQYF
TGCGCCAGCAGCCAAGGGCTAGCGTCAGAGACCCAGTACTTC
>TRBD2|TRBJ2-3|NA|TRBV7-6
CASSYMTSATDTQYF
TGTGCCAGCAGCTACATGACTAGCGCGACAGATACGCAGTATTTT
>TRBD2|TRBJ2-2|NA|TRBV10-1
CASSGLAGNTGELFF
TGCGCCAGCAGCGGACTAGCGGGGAACACCGGGGAGCTGTTTTTT
>TRBD2|TRBJ2-5|few|TRBV7-2
CASTNSGGASKTQYF
TGTGCCAGCACGAATAGCGGGGGGGCCTCGAAGACCCAGTACTTC
>TRBD1|TRBJ1-5|NA|TRBV19
CASSRETGAIGRKRSNQPQHF
TGTGCCAGTAGTAGGGAGACAGGGGCGATAGGACGAAAGAGGAGCAATCAGCCCCAGCATTTT
>NA|TRBJ2-1|NA|TRBV7-8
CASSLSRIDNEQFF
TGTGCCAGCAGCTTATCTAGGATCGACAATGAGCAGTTCTTC
>TRBD1|TRBJ2-7|NA|TRBV19
CASSFGSGTVLGEQYF
TGTGCCAGTAGCTTCGGTTCAGGGACAGTCCTTGGCGAGCAGTACTTC
>NA|TRBJ2-2|once|TRBV27
CASSQPDWNTGELFF
TGTGCCAGCAGTCAACCGGACTGGAACACCGGGGAGCTGTTTTTT
>NA|TRBJ2-3|once|TRBV7-9
CASSLNRGYSTDTQYF
TGTGCCAGCAGCTTAAACCGGGGATATAGCACAGATACGCAGTATTTT
>TRBD2|TRBJ2-5|NA|TRBV19
CASSMAAGETQYF
TGTGCCAGTAGTATGGCAGCGGGGGAGACCCAGTACTTC
>TRBD2|TRBJ2-7|few|TRBV7-9
CASSLEAGSSYEQYF
TGTGCCAGCAGCTTAGAAGCGGGGAGCTCCTACGAGCAGTACTTC
>TRBD2|TRBJ2-3|NA|TRBV6-5
CASSYSPSGRTDTQYF
TGTGCCAGCAGTTACTCGCCTAGCGGGAGAACAGATACGCAGTATTTT
>NA|TRBJ2-1|NA|TRBV7-9
CASSVAAGRSREQFF
TGTGCCAGCAGCGTCGCAGCGGGCCGCTCGCGTGAGCAGTTCTTC
>NA|TRBJ1-2|NA|TRBV4-1
CASSQQITGGGFYTF
TGCGCCAGCAGCCAACAAATAACCGGGGGGGGGTTCTACACCTTC
>NA|TRBJ2-3|once|TRBV4-3
CASSQELGTDTQYF
TGCGCCAGCAGCCAAGAACTAGGGACAGATACGCAGTATTTT
>TRBD2|TRBJ2-1|NA|TRBV9
CASSVDPSGGPLMNKQFF
TGTGCCAGCAGCGTAGATCCTAGCGGGGGACCCCTAATGAATAAGCAGTTCTTC
>NA|TRBJ1-2|few|TRBV6-2/TRBV6-3
CASSSRDAYGYTF
TGTGCCAGCAGTTCCAGGGATGCCTATGGCTACACCTTC
>NA|TRBJ2-1|NA|TRBV5-1
CASSVDGVYNEQFF
TGCGCCAGCAGCGTGGACGGAGTTTACAATGAGCAGTTCTTC
>NA|TRBJ2-7|NA|TRBV5-6
CASSLVSHQYEQYF
TGTGCCAGCAGCTTGGTTAGCCATCAATACGAGCAGTACTTC
>TRBD1|TRBJ1-2|NA|TRBV6-5
CASRETGKGYGYTF
TGTGCCAGCAGAGAGACAGGGAAGGGCTATGGCTACACCTTC
>TRBD2|TRBJ2-2|NA|TRBV7-2
CASSPGARGGNTGELFF
TGTGCCAGCAGCCCCGGAGCCCGGGGGGGAAACACCGGGGAGCTGTTTTTT
>NA|TRBJ2-1|NA|TRBV12-3/TRBV12-4
CASSQLLYNEQFF
TGTGCCAGCAGTCAACTGCTCTACAATGAGCAGTTCTTC
>TRBD1|TRBJ1-2|NA|TRBV6-5
CASSYSGGQFYGYTF
TGTGCCAGCAGTTACTCAGGGGGACAGTTCTATGGCTACACCTTC
>NA|TRBJ1-4|many|TRBV12-3/TRBV12-4
CASSLATGGLFF
TGTGCCAGCAGTTTAGCGACAGGTGGACTGTTTTTT
>NA|TRBJ2-1|NA|TRBV6-5
CASSRVQYNEQFF
TGTGCCAGCTCCAGGGTGCAATACAATGAGCAGTTCTTC
>NA|TRBJ2-1|NA|TRBV6-2/TRBV6-3
CASSNPLAPSRSNEQFF
TGTGCCAGCAGTAACCCCCTCGCCCCTTCGAGATCCAATGAGCAGTTCTTC
>TRBD1|TRBJ1-1|NA|TRBV29-1
CSGGTGTTEAFF
TGCAGCGGCGGGACAGGGACCACTGAAGCTTTCTTT
>NA|TRBJ2-7|NA|TRBV11-3
CASSLVATGSAYEQYF
TGTGCCAGCAGCTTAGTCGCGACAGGTTCCGCCTACGAGCAGTACTTC
>NA|TRBJ2-6|NA|TRBV5-4
CASSSARGSGANVLTF
TGTGCCAGCAGCTCGGCAAGAGGCTCTGGGGCCAACGTCCTGACTTTC
>TRBD1|TRBJ2-3|NA|TRBV12-5
CASVFSGQPTDTQYF
TGTGCTAGTGTATTTTCGGGACAGCCCACAGATACGCAGTATTTT
>NA|TRBJ2-3|NA|TRBV11-2
CASRIADTQYF
TGTGCCAGCAGAATCGCAGATACGCAGTATTTT
>NA|TRBJ2-3|NA|TRBV27
CASSFSSGGDTQYF
TGTGCCAGCAGTTTTAGCAGCGGTGGGGATACGCAGTATTTT
>TRBD2|TRBJ2-3|NA|TRBV6-2/TRBV6-3
CASSSLAGGMRDTDTQYF
TGTGCCAGCAGCTCACTAGCGGGAGGGATGCGGGACACAGATACGCAGTATTTT
>NA|TRBJ1-5|NA|TRBV3-1/TRBV3-2
CASSQEHRGGPQHF
TGTGCCAGCAGCCAAGAGCACCGCGGGGGGCCCCAGCATTTT
>NA|TRBJ2-2|once|TRBV5-1
CASSVRVAGELFF
TGCGCCAGCAGCGTCAGGGTGGCCGGGGAGCTGTTTTTT
>TRBD1|TRBJ1-2|NA|TRBV6-5
CASRRGQGGNYGYTF
TGTGCCAGCAGAAGGGGACAGGGAGGAAACTATGGCTACACCTTC
>TRBD2|TRBJ2-3|NA|TRBV20-1
CSASVVLAGVGEEYF
TGCAGTGCTAGTGTCGTGCTAGCGGGAGTAGGGGAGGAGTATTTT
>NA|TRBJ1-1|NA|TRBV10-3
CAISERWTDEAFF
TGTGCCATCAGTGAGCGCTGGACAGATGAAGCTTTCTTT
>TRBD1|TRBJ1-5|NA|TRBV28
CASSWGGTGYQPQHF
TGTGCCAGCAGTTGGGGTGGGACAGGGTATCAGCCCCAGCATTTT
>NA|TRBJ1-6|NA|TRBV27
CASSLTQVRGSYNSPLHF
TGTGCCAGCAGTTTAACGCAGGTTAGGGGCTCCTATAATTCACCCCTCCACTTT
>TRBD1|TRBJ2-7|NA|TRBV15
CATSQTVRDRSSYEQYF
TGTGCCACCAGCCAAACTGTAAGGGACAGGTCCTCCTACGAGCAGTACTTC
>NA|TRBJ1-2|NA|TRBV15
CATSRDRWSNGYTF
TGTGCCACCAGCAGAGATCGCTGGTCTAATGGCTACACCTTC
>TRBD1|TRBJ2-7|NA|TRBV28
CASSLVGGTGTEQYF
TGTGCCAGCAGTTTGGTGGGAGGGACAGGGACCGAGCAGTACTTC
>TRBD2|TRBJ2-7|NA|TRBV10-2
CASAAGEGFEQYF
TGCGCCAGCGCGGCGGGAGAAGGTTTCGAGCAGTACTTC
>TRBD1|TRBJ2-2|NA|TRBV5-1
CASTLTGDTGELFF
TGCGCCAGCACCTTGACAGGGGACACCGGGGAGCTGTTTTTT